A selection of T cell receptor beta chains follows, all from one sample in a study of T cell changes during pregnancy in multiple sclerosis. Sequencing was performed with immunoSEQ multiplex PCR; in TCRdb, only in-frame clones are kept and a portion is missing. The profile shows around 56,000 clones, approximately 91% of them singletons. This specimen was CD4+ T cells from peripheral blood mononuclear cells, taken in the third trimester of pregnancy. The source is a female donor with multiple sclerosis, enrolled in a pregnancy study. Both conserved end residues are part of each CDR3. D genes are given only for firm matches. The listing skips clone size in some rows; elsewhere it reads once, few, many or a size class.

>TRBJ2-7|NA|NA|TRBV12-2
CASRSPLAGNEQYF
TGTGCAAGTCGGTCACCCCTAGCGGGTAACGAGCAGTACTTC
>TRBJ1-5|once|TRBD1|TRBV6-5
CASSYSGGQGDQPQHF
TGTGCCAGCAGTTACTCAGGGGGCCAGGGAGATCAGCCCCAGCATTTT
>TRBJ2-1|NA|NA|TRBV30
CAWSHQGGGYNEQFF
TGTGCCTGGAGTCATCAAGGGGGAGGGTACAATGAGCAGTTCTTC
>TRBJ1-5|NA|NA|TRBV19
CASSIGGQTNQPQHF
TGTGCCAGTAGTATAGGTGGACAGACCAATCAGCCCCAGCATTTT
>TRBJ1-1|NA|NA|TRBV18
CASSPRSRQDTEAFF
TGTGCCAGCTCACCCCGAAGTAGACAGGACACTGAAGCTTTCTTT
>TRBJ1-6|NA|NA|TRBV4-3
CASSQGGVVNNSPLHF
TGCGCCAGCAGCCAAGGCGGGGTGGTTAATAATTCACCCCTCCACTTT
>TRBJ2-5|NA|NA|TRBV4-3
CASSHRLLETQYF
TGCGCCAGCAGCCATAGATTATTGGAGACCCAGTACTTC
>TRBJ1-1|NA|NA|TRBV19
CASKVARDTEAFF
TGTGCCAGTAAGGTCGCCAGGGATACTGAAGCTTTCTTT
>TRBJ1-4|once|NA|TRBV10-3
CAISASGQGNEKLFF
TGTGCCATCAGTGCCTCGGGGCAGGGGAATGAAAAACTGTTTTTT
>TRBJ1-3|NA|TRBD1|TRBV18
CASSPPPGQGRSGNTIYF
TGTGCCAGCTCACCCCCTCCGGGACAGGGACGGTCTGGAAACACCATATATTTT
>TRBJ2-7|NA|TRBD1|TRBV29-1
CSVGDRGNEQYF
TGCAGCGTTGGGGACAGGGGCAACGAGCAGTACTTC
>TRBJ2-3|once|TRBD2|TRBV5-4
CASSFTSVGTDTQYF
TGTGCCAGCAGCTTCACTAGCGTGGGCACAGATACGCAGTATTTT
>TRBJ1-6|NA|NA|TRBV9
CASSPGQLRNSPLHF
TGTGCCAGCAGCCCCGGACAGTTGAGAAATTCACCCCTCCACTTT
>TRBJ2-4|NA|NA|TRBV27
CASSFSGSRVKNIQYF
TGTGCCAGCAGTTTTTCAGGGTCTCGGGTCAAAAACATTCAGTACTTC
>TRBJ1-4|NA|NA|TRBV5-1
CASSLGLNEKLFF
TGCGCCAGCAGCTTGGGACTTAATGAAAAACTGTTTTTT
>TRBJ1-2|once|TRBD1|TRBV27
CASGTTGVAPHGYTF
TGTGCCAGCGGAACTACAGGGGTGGCCCCCCATGGCTACACCTTC
>TRBJ2-1|NA|NA|TRBV6-5
CASSTISGQNEQFF
TGTGCCAGCAGCACCATTTCTGGACAAAATGAGCAGTTCTTC
>TRBJ1-5|NA|TRBD1|TRBV19
CASAPDRVSNQPQHF
TGTGCCAGTGCCCCGGACAGGGTGAGCAATCAGCCCCAGCATTTT
>TRBJ1-4|NA|NA|TRBV30
CAWSGQANEKLFF
TGTGCCTGGAGTGGGCAAGCTAATGAAAAACTGTTTTTT
>TRBJ2-3|NA|TRBD2|TRBV9
CASSVIAGGYPDTQYF
TGTGCCAGCAGCGTAATAGCGGGGGGCTACCCAGATACGCAGTATTTT
>TRBJ2-1|NA|TRBD2|TRBV11-3
CASSLHGSGLAKSSYNEQFF
TGTGCCAGCAGCTTACATGGGTCGGGACTAGCAAAGAGCTCCTACAATGAGCAGTTCTTC
>TRBJ2-7|NA|NA|TRBV18
CASSPTGTDAYEQYF
TGTGCCAGCTCTCCTACCGGGACTGATGCCTACGAGCAGTACTTC
>TRBJ2-7|few|NA|TRBV6-5
CASSYSPESSYEQYF
TGTGCCAGCAGTTACTCCCCCGAGTCCTCCTACGAGCAGTACTTC
>TRBJ1-5|NA|NA|TRBV19
CASSAKGGVGQPQHF
TGTGCCAGTAGCGCCAAGGGAGGGGTCGGTCAGCCCCAGCATTTT
>TRBJ1-1|NA|NA|TRBV21-1
CASTLEGQMNTEAFF
TGTGCCAGCACCCTCGAGGGACAGATGAACACTGAAGCTTTCTTT
>TRBJ1-2|NA|NA|TRBV12-5
CASGPGRYGYTF
TGTGCTAGTGGCCCAGGTCGATATGGCTACACCTTC
>TRBJ1-5|NA|NA|TRBV27
CASANLGAGDQPQHF
TGTGCCAGCGCGAACCTCGGGGCAGGGGATCAGCCCCAGCATTTT
>TRBJ2-7|once|NA|TRBV19
CASSTTAAYEQYF
TGTGCCAGTAGTACGACAGCCGCCTACGAGCAGTACTTC
>TRBJ2-5|NA|NA|TRBV6-5
CASSYTAKGAQYF
TGTGCCAGCAGTTACACTGCGAAAGGGGCCCAGTACTTC
>TRBJ1-2|NA|NA|TRBV7-8
CASSTDSYGYTF
TGTGCCAGCAGCACGGACAGTTATGGCTACACCTTC
>TRBJ1-2|NA|TRBD1|TRBV9
CASSPRQGASGYTF
TGTGCCAGCAGCCCGAGACAGGGGGCGTCCGGCTACACCTTC